This passage covers 18 T cell receptor beta chains from one sample sequenced in a study of T-cell memory formation after mild COVID-19. TCRdb re-analysed the 5' RACE reads in MiXCR, keeping a single row per CDR3 protein. The top ten clones hold around 22% of a sample with 350,000 to 450,000 distinct CDR3 sequences, approximately 14% of them seen once. Material: PBMCs or a T cell subset sorted from them (not recorded which). These receptors were obtained from a man aged 18-30 years who had mild COVID-19 (a few samples of this study predate the infection). Cell type and time point are not known.

The V call is TRBV5-4, the J call TRBJ2-7, with TRBD1 matching over 8 bases. The ends lost 0 bases at V and 6 bases at J; junction bases unmatched: 11. Per the germline V gene, CDR1 is SGHNT and CDR2 is YYREEE (reference sequence). The CDR3 has 16 amino acids. CDR3 sequence (DNA): TGTGCCAGCAGCTTGGAACGCTTCGACAGGGGCGGCGAGCAGTACTTC. This sequence encodes CASSLERFDRGGEQYF.

This clonotype turned up a few times. The chain couples TRBV7-3 to TRBJ1-1, with 10 nucleotides matching TRBD1. Trimming removed 5 bases from V and 5 bases from J; junction bases left unmatched: 5. This CDR3 is 14 amino acids long. The V gene's germline CDR1 is SGHTA and CDR2 FQGTGA. Written as DNA, the CDR3 is TGTGCCAGCAGCGCGGGACAGGGGCAAACTGAAGCTTTCTTT. Translating it yields CASSAGQGQTEAFF.

This chain links TRBV9 with TRBJ2-7; TRBD2 might be the D (6 bases). This CDR3 contains 15 residues. Germline-derived CDR1 and CDR2 are SGDLS and YYNGEE. V lost 2 bases, J lost 0 bases, and 12 bases lay in between. Here the CDR3 reads CASSVSGTPSYEQYF. CDR3 DNA: TGTGCCAGCAGCGTTTCCGGGACTCCCTCCTACGAGCAGTACTTC.

V and J are TRBV6-1 and TRBJ1-1, with 7 bases aligning to TRBD1. The CDR3 has 15 amino acids. CDR1 and CDR2 (germline): MNHNS, SASEGT. The J segment lost 0 bases and the V segment lost 4 bases, leaving 5 bases of the junction unmatched. As DNA, the CDR3 is TGTGCCAGCAGTGCGACAGGGCTGATGAACACTGAAGCTTTCTTT. It is translated as CASSATGLMNTEAFF.

This chain links TRBV4-1 with TRBJ1-4; D is ambiguous. The CDR3 runs 16 residues. V was pared by 4 bases and J by 0 bases, with 12 bases between. From germline, CDR1 is MGHRA and CDR2 YSYEKL. CDR3 sequence (DNA): TGCGCCAGCAGCCTGCTACCGGTCCCAACTAATGAAAAACTGTTTTTT. Its translation: CASSLLPVPTNEKLFF.

This clonotype has more than one count but fewer than ten. This chain uses TRBV18 with TRBJ2-7; weak D call: TRBD1 (5 bases). The V and J ends lost 4 bases and 5 bases respectively, with 18 bases between them. This CDR3 region has 15 residues. Germline values: CDR1 KGHSH, CDR2 LQKENI. CDR3 protein: CASSRDRASLHEQYF. The CDR3 nucleotides read TGTGCCAGCTCACGCGACAGAGCTTCACTCCACGAGCAGTACTTC.

The chain joins TRBV20-1 to TRBJ1-5; D is undetermined. V lost 3 bases to trimming and J lost 9 bases, with 18 bases between them. Looked up from germline, CDR1 is DFQATT and CDR2 is SNEGSKA (reference sequence). This CDR3 has 14 residues. CDR3 region: CSASQGQDPGPQHF. The CDR3 nucleotides are TGCAGTGCTAGTCAAGGGCAGGACCCCGGGCCCCAGCATTTT.

The chain carries TRBV11-2 and TRBJ2-5; tentative D call: TRBD1 (6 bases). CDR1 is SGHAT, CDR2 FQNNGV, per germline. V was cut by 1 base and J by 2 bases, with 11 bases left in between. This CDR3 has 15 residues. CDR3: CASSLAGGQQETQYF. CDR3 bases: TGTGCCAGCAGCTTAGCTGGTGGACAGCAAGAGACCCAGTACTTC.

This clonotype was seen more than once but under ten times. The genes are TRBV6-2 or TRBV6-3 and TRBJ1-2; D not certain. The CDR3 runs 13 residues. Trimming cost V 5 bases and J 3 bases, with 10 bases left between them. Germline assignment: CDR1 MNHEY and CDR2 SVGEGT. The CDR3 sequence: CASSRQADYGYTF. As DNA, the CDR3 is TGTGCCAGCAGTCGGCAGGCTGACTATGGCTACACCTTC.

CDR3 coding DNA: TGCAGCGTTGGATACAGTAGCACAGATACGCAGTATTTT. Residues: CSVGYSSTDTQYF. The rearrangement links TRBV29-1 to TRBJ2-3; no firm D call. Germline V gene data show CDR1 as SQVTM and CDR2 as ANQGSEA. There are 13 residues in the CDR3. Trimming stripped 4 bases from V and 0 bases from J, with 8 bases between.

The table lists this clonotype with a few counts. The chain uses TRBV9 and TRBJ2-6, with 10 positions matching TRBD1. The junction had 7 bases not matched to a gene; V was cut back by 4 bases and J by 0 bases. CDR1 is SGDLS and CDR2 is YYNGEE in the germline V gene. The CDR3 totals 18 residues. CDR3 nucleotide sequence: TGTGCCAGCAGCTCGGACAGGGGGGGAGCCTCTGGGGCCAACGTCCTGACTTTC. This encodes CASSSDRGGASGANVLTF.

This chain joins TRBV4-3 and TRBJ1-2; D is unresolved. The CDR3 has 16 residues. The germline CDR1 and CDR2 sequences are LGHNA and YSLEER. V dropped 1 base and J dropped 4 bases, with 16 bases sitting between them. The CDR3 coding sequence is TGCGCCAGCAGCCAAGGTTATGGGCCCTTCACCTATGGCTACACCTTC. It yields the protein CASSQGYGPFTYGYTF.

V is TRBV28 and J is TRBJ2-7; TRBD2 might be the D (6 bases). This CDR3 contains 11 residues. Germline CDR1 reads MDHEN; CDR2 reads SYDVKM. The CDR3: CASSSQTRTEV. The CDR3 DNA is TGTGCCAGCAGTTCTCAGACTAGAACTGAAGTC.

This clonotype was observed a few times. The chain links TRBV12-3 or TRBV12-4 to TRBJ1-6, with D uncertain. The ends were cut back, 1 base at V and 7 bases at J, with 8 bases in the middle. The CDR3 is made up of 14 amino acids. Here the CDR3 DNA reads TGTGCCAGCAGTTTAGGACTGTCCAATTCACCCCTCCACTTT. Translating gives CASSLGLSNSPLHF.

This clonotype turned up a few times. The chain links TRBV7-2 to TRBJ2-1, with a weak D call TRBD1 (6 bases). V lost 2 bases and J 5 bases, leaving 16 bases between the germline ends. The germline V gene has CDR1 SGHTA and CDR2 FQGNSA. The CDR3 is 16 amino acids. The CDR3 is CASSLTLWGQDNEQFF. The CDR3 DNA is TGTGCCAGCAGCTTAACGCTTTGGGGGCAGGACAATGAGCAGTTCTTC.

This clonotype has just a few counts. This chain connects TRBV24-1 to TRBJ2-7, with 7 bases matching TRBD1. Germline V lookup: CDR1 KGHDR, CDR2 SFDVKD. This CDR3 is built from 15 residues. CDR3 in DNA: TGTGCCACCCGAGATGGGGGACAGTGTCCTCTGTCCTATCGCGTC. Translating gives CATRDGGQCPLSYRV.

This clonotype was counted only a few times. The CDR3 DNA reads as TGTGCCACCAGTGCAACAGGGGAAGATACGCAGTATTTT. It encodes CATSATGEDTQYF. V and J are TRBV24-1 and TRBJ2-3, with 7 bases fitting TRBD1. V was pared by 5 bases and J by 5 bases, with 3 bases of the junction left unmatched. The CDR3 runs 13 residues. The germline V gene has CDR1 KGHDR and CDR2 SFDVKD.

Concerning this clonotype: This could be a read error, since a much larger clone is one nucleotide away. The J gene is TRBJ2-6, the V gene TRBV5-1; D is uncertain. The germline gives CDR1 SGHRS, CDR2 YFSETQ. This CDR3 spans 15 amino acids. The DNA for the CDR3 is TGCGCCAGCAGCCTCGACCCGTCTGGGGACAACGTCCTGACTTTC. It specifies CASSLDPSGDNVLTF.